The 14 T cell receptor beta chains below all came from one sample that was sequenced in a study of cytomegalovirus exposure and HLA in healthy donors (dated by TCRdb to 2015 to 2018). The library was prepared using the immunoSEQ multiplex PCR assay. For the multiplex PCR, a mixture combining 60 forward primers for TCR Vbeta segments and 13 reverse primers for TCR Jbeta segments was used. TCRdb took over this immuneACCESS table, retaining in-frame rearrangements with V and J assigned. Such tables are incomplete; in checked studies, under half of the missing clones stem from an unresolved V gene, and the remainder is unexplained. The sample table records 100,000 to 150,000 clones; roughly 80% of these occur just once. In total, the top ten clones hold 2.5% of the sample. Sample: PBMCs. All receptors derive from a man aged 25 to 40 in good health and CMV-seronegative.

The chain carries TRBV27 and TRBJ1-5; D remains ambiguous. The V gene lost 1 base and the J gene lost 9 bases, with 13 bases spanning the gap. The CDR3 is made up of 14 amino acids. The germline V gene encodes CDR1 MNHEY and CDR2 SMNVEV (reference sequence). Written as DNA, the CDR3 is TGTGCCAGCAGTTTATTTAGCAATAGAGGGCCCCAGCATTTT. Its translation: CASSLFSNRGPQHF.

The chain couples TRBV9 to TRBJ2-5, with a possible D match to TRBD2 (5 bases). CDR3 length: 16 amino acids. The V end lost 2 bases, the J end lost 1 base, and 15 bases lay between the germline ends. The germline V gene encodes CDR1 SGDLS and CDR2 YYNGEE. CDR3 coding DNA: TGTGCCAGCAGCGTGGTGACTGGGAGTCCCCAAGAGACCCAGTACTTC. It encodes CASSVVTGSPQETQYF.

J is TRBJ1-1 and V is TRBV18; no definite D call. V lost 3 bases and J lost 5, with 10 bases in between. Germline loops: CDR1 KGHSH, CDR2 LQKENI. The CDR3 covers 13 residues. The CDR3 reads CASSPVVDTEAFF. The CDR3 coding sequence is TGTGCCAGCTCACCCGTAGTAGATACTGAAGCTTTCTTT.

The J gene is TRBJ1-4, the V gene TRBV12-5, with D uncertain. Germline V CDR1 and CDR2: LGHNT, FRNRAP. This CDR3 has 14 amino acids. Deletions cut 4 bases from V and 2 bases from J, with 8 bases between. The CDR3 nucleotides read TGTGCTAGTGGTTATGGAGGGACTAATGAAAAACTGTTTTTT. Encoded protein: CASGYGGTNEKLFF.

This chain connects TRBV7-2 to TRBJ1-1; the D is unclear. Trimming took off 7 bases at V and 0 bases at J, with 15 bases between the two ends. This CDR3 contains 15 residues. Per the germline V gene, CDR1 is SGHTA and CDR2 is FQGNSA. In DNA form, the CDR3 reads TGTGCCAGCACCCCTGGCCGGCGGTTGAACACTGAAGCTTTCTTT. This codes for CASTPGRRLNTEAFF.

The gene calls are TRBV5-8 and TRBJ2-3; TRBD2 is a possible D gene (5 bases). Germline CDR1 is SGHTS and CDR2 is YDEGEE. This CDR3 has 13 residues. V was pared by 0 bases and J by 5 bases, with 7 bases between. The CDR3 loop reads CASSLGGKDTQYF. DNA of the CDR3: TGTGCCAGCAGCTTGGGAGGGAAAGATACGCAGTATTTT.

This clone was observed a single time. This chain joins TRBV27 and TRBJ1-2; D is uncertain. This CDR3 has 14 amino acids. In germline, CDR1 is MNHEY, CDR2 SMNVEV (reference sequence). Between the trimmed V and J ends, which lost 6 bases and 0 bases, there was a span of 11 bases. The CDR3 reads CASSPSGANYGYTF. The CDR3 coding sequence is TGTGCCAGCAGCCCCTCCGGAGCTAACTATGGCTACACCTTC.

This rearrangement joins TRBV4-1 to TRBJ2-3, with D possibly matching TRBD2 (6 bases). Trimming took 4 bases from V and 4 from J, leaving 15 bases between them. CDR3 size: 15 residues. Germline V gene lookup returns CDR1 MGHRA and CDR2 YSYEKL. The CDR3 bases are TGCGCCAGCAGCCCCAAGACTAGTGTACCAGATACGCAGTATTTT. It encodes CASSPKTSVPDTQYF.

The rearrangement uses TRBV6-1 and TRBJ2-1; 7 bases are shared with TRBD2. The CDR3 is 16 amino acids. From germline, CDR1 is MNHNS and CDR2 SASEGT. V shed 2 bases, J shed 5 bases, and the junction held 9 bases outside the gene matches. In DNA, the CDR3 is TGTGCCAGCAGTGAATTATTAGCGGGTGTAAACAATGAGCAGTTCTTC. Translating it yields CASSELLAGVNNEQFF.

The genes are TRBV6-6 and TRBJ2-5, with D tentatively TRBD1 (6 bases). Trimming stripped 6 bases from V and 3 bases from J, with 8 bases between. The CDR3 is made up of 12 amino acids. CDR1 MNHNY and CDR2 SVGAGI come from the germline V gene (reference sequence). The CDR3 DNA reads as TGTGCCAGCAGGCACAGGGAAGAGACCCAGTACTTC. This sequence encodes CASRHREETQYF.

The DNA for the CDR3 is TGCAGCGTTCGGGGACAGGCGAACACCGGGGAGCTGTTTTTT. It is translated as CSVRGQANTGELFF. The chain combines TRBV29-1 with TRBJ2-2; 8 bases fit TRBD1. The CDR3 has 14 amino acids. V trimming: 5 bases; J trimming: 0 bases; junction bases outside the gene matches: 2. CDR1 and CDR2 (germline): SQVTM, ANQGSEA.

As DNA, the CDR3 is TGTGCCAGCAGAAAGGGACTAGCGGGATTCGAATTAAACTACAATGAGCAGTTCTTC. It specifies CASRKGLAGFELNYNEQFF. The chain recombines TRBV28 with TRBJ2-1; TRBD2 matches 13 bases. The CDR3 sequence is 19 residues long. Germline V gene lookup returns CDR1 MDHEN and CDR2 SYDVKM. J gave up 3 bases and V 6 bases, and 14 bases lay outside the gene matches.

The V gene is TRBV9, the J gene TRBJ2-1, with 11 nucleotides matching TRBD1. From germline, CDR1 is SGDLS and CDR2 YYNGEE. This CDR3 has 16 amino acids. J gave up 8 bases and V 0 bases, and 7 bases lay outside the gene matches. The CDR3 coding sequence is TGTGCCAGCAGCGTAGAAGGACAGGGGGCTTTCTATGAGCAGTTCTTC. This encodes CASSVEGQGAFYEQFF. The complete variable domain, with remaining parts taken from reference TRBV9 and TRBJ2-1, reads DSGVTQTPKHLITATGQRVTLRCSPRSGDLSVYWYQQSLDQGLQFLIQYYNGEERAKGNILERFSAQQFPDLHSELNLSSLELGDSALYFCASSVEGQGAFYEQFFGPGTRLTVL.

The rearrangement uses TRBV9 and TRBJ1-2; D uncertain. Germline CDR1 reads SGDLS; CDR2 reads YYNGEE. Trimming took 0 bases from V and 4 from J, leaving 7 bases between them. The CDR3 consists of 13 residues. CDR3 sequence: CASSVDSSYGYTF. In DNA form, the CDR3 reads TGTGCCAGCAGCGTAGATTCCAGCTATGGCTACACCTTC. Filled out from reference TRBV9 and TRBJ1-2, the complete variable domain reads DSGVTQTPKHLITATGQRVTLRCSPRSGDLSVYWYQQSLDQGLQFLIQYYNGEERAKGNILERFSAQQFPDLHSELNLSSLELGDSALYFCASSVDSSYGYTFGSGTRLTVV.